A single TCR beta chain is shown here with its context. The CDR3 consists of 16 residues. The trim removed 4 bases at V and 5 bases at J, leaving 10 bases unmatched. From germline, CDR1 is SGHKS and CDR2 YYEKEE (reference sequence). The sample is drawn from a study of T cell responses to AZD1222 COVID-19 vaccine. TCRdb's table, derived via immunoSEQ multiplex PCR, lists solely in-frame clones and lacks some. The table has some 200,000 clones, about 89% seen once. The V call is TRBV5-5, the J call TRBJ1-1; 11 nucleotides align to TRBD1. The sequence was obtained from an adult who received the AZD1222 COVID-19 vaccine. Sequencing was performed on peripheral blood, taken 28 days after the second AZD1222 dose. CDR3 sequence: CASSTGTGGSGTEAFF. The DNA for the CDR3 is TGTGCCAGCAGCACTGGGACAGGGGGATCCGGAACTGAAGCTTTCTTT.